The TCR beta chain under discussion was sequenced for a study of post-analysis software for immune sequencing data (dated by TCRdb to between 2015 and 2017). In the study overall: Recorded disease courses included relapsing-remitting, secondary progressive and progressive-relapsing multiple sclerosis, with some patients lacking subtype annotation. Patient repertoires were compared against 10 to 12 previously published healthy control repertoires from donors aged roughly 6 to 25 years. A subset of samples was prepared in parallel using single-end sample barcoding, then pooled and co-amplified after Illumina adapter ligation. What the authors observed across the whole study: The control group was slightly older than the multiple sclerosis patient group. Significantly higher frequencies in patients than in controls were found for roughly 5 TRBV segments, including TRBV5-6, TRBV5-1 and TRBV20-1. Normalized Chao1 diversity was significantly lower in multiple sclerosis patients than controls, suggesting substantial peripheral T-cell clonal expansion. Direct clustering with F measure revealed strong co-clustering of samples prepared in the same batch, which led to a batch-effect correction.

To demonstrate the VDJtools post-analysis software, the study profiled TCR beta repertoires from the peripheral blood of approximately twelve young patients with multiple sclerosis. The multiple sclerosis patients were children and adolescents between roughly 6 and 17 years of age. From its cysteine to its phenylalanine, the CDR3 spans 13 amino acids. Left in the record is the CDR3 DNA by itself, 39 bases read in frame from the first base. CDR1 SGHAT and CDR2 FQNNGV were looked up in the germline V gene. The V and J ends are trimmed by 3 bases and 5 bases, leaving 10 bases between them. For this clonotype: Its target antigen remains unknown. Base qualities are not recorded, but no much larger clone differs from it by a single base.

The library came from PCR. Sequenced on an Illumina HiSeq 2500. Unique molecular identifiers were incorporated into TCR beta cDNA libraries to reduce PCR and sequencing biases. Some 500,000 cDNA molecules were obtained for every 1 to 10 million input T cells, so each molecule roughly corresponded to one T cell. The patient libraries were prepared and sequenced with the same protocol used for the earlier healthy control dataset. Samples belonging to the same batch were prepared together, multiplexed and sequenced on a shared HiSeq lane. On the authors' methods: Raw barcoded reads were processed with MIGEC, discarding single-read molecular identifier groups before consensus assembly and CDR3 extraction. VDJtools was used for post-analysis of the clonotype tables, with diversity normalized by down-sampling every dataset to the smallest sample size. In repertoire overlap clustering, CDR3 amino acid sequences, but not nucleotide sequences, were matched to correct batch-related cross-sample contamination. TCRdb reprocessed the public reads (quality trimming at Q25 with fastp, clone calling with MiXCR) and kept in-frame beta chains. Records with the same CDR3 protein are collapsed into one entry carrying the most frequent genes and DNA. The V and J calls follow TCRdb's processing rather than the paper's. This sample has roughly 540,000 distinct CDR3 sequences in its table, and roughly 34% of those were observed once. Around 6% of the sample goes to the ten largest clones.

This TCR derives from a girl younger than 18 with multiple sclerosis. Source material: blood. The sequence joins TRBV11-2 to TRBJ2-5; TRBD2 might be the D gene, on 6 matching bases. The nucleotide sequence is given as TGTGCCAGCAGCTTGCGGGATACGGAGACCCAGTACTTC. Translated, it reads CASSLRDTETQYF.